This T cell receptor (beta chain) was identified in a study of T cells in localized non-small cell lung cancer. Study results and limitations: A single tumor region was sequenced, leaving heterogeneity possible. Adjacent uninvolved lung had the highest clonality, suggesting focused antigen responses. The appearance of a median roughly 61 of the top 100 tumor clones was seen in adjacent lung. The study linked higher blood T cell density to longer overall survival.

The assay was immunoSEQ multiplex PCR, and TCRdb's table has in-frame clones only and misses some. This repertoire shows 7,000 to 7,500 clones, 23% found once; its top ten account for about 3.9%. Concerning this clone: Its antigen is as yet unknown.

The CDR3 is made up of 16 amino acids. Germline CDR1 LNHDA, CDR2 SQIVND (reference sequence). Trimming left V 3 bases short and J 5 bases short, with 17 bases between. The rearrangement links TRBV19 to TRBJ2-1, with D tentatively TRBD1 or TRBD2 (6 bases each). The TCR originated in a man aged 40 to 70 with stage III squamous cell lung carcinoma. This sample comprised lung tumor tissue, obtained before any cancer treatment. The CDR3 spells CASSILQGRFDNEQFF. The CDR3 DNA reads TGTGCCAGTAGTATTCTCCAGGGGAGGTTCGACAATGAGCAGTTCTTC.